A single sample is the source of the 5 T cell receptor beta chains below, sequenced in a study of CD8 T cells in Susac syndrome. With random hexamers, roughly 0.5 to 1 ug RNA was reverse transcribed. TCRdb reprocessed the immunoSEQ multiplex PCR reads with MiXCR, giving one entry per CDR3 protein. The sample carries 110,000 or so distinct CDR3 sequences, around 92% recorded once. Input material: CD8+ T cells from PBMCs. The receptors were sampled from a human donor in good health.

V usage is TRBV2 and J usage is TRBJ1-1; tentatively, D is TRBD1 (5 bases). There are 15 residues in the CDR3. Germline loops: CDR1 SNHLY, CDR2 FYNNEI. The V gene lost 6 bases and the J gene lost 1 base, with 15 bases spanning the gap. CDR3 sequence: CASRGTDTANTEAFF. The CDR3 DNA reads as TGTGCCAGCAGGGGGACGGACACTGCGAACACTGAAGCTTTCTTT.

The V and J genes are TRBV7-2 and TRBJ1-5; possible D gene TRBD1, 6 bases. The CDR3 extends over 17 amino acids. Trimming left V 4 bases short and J 4 bases short, with 20 bases between. The germline V gene has CDR1 SGHTA and CDR2 FQGNSA. The CDR3 loop reads CASSSGPGGAGNQPQHF. The DNA of the CDR3 is TGTGCCAGCAGCTCCGGGCCCGGGGGGGCAGGGAATCAGCCCCAGCATTTT.

The chain combines TRBV2 with TRBJ1-2; possibly TRBD1 for D (6 bases). The V gene lost 1 base and the J gene lost 6 bases, with 15 bases spanning the gap. CDR3 length equals 15 residues. Germline V gene sequence: CDR1 SNHLY, CDR2 FYNNEI. The CDR3 loop reads CASSEGGQGTHGYTF. The CDR3 coding sequence is TGTGCCAGCAGTGAAGGTGGGCAGGGGACCCATGGCTACACCTTC.

V usage is TRBV6-2 or TRBV6-3 and J usage is TRBJ1-5; D remains ambiguous. Germline CDR1 MNHEY, CDR2 SVGEGT. The CDR3 length is 12 residues. V was cut by 6 bases and J by 5 bases, with 8 bases left in between. CDR3 loop: CASSVGYQPQHF. The CDR3 region has the DNA TGTGCCAGCAGCGTCGGTTATCAGCCCCAGCATTTT.

The rearrangement links TRBV6-6 to TRBJ1-1; no clear D gene. Germline V gene data show CDR1 as MNHNY and CDR2 as SVGAGI (reference sequence). The CDR3 covers 14 residues. Between the trimmed V and J ends, which lost 4 bases and 9 bases, there was a span of 18 bases. CDR3 residues: CASSSGPQRAQAFF. CDR3 nucleotide sequence: TGTGCCAGCAGTTCTGGGCCTCAAAGGGCACAAGCTTTCTTT.